Listed below are T cell receptor beta chains from one sample, sequenced in a study of cytomegalovirus exposure and HLA in healthy donors. Profiled with immunoSEQ multiplex PCR; TCRdb holds only in-frame clones, not every one. The table has some 150,000 clones, 75% to 80% seen once; the top ten hold under 0.8%. Sequencing was carried out using PBMCs. These receptors were taken from a male donor in good health and CMV-seronegative. CDR3s include the opening cysteine and the closing phenylalanine or tryptophan. A D gene is named only where the DNA matches it firmly. Not all rows give a size; the values are once, few, many and, for expanded clones, a class.

j_gene | abundance | v_gene | d_gene | CDR3nt | CDR3aa
TRBJ2-1 | . | TRBV7-2 | . | TGTGCCAGCAGCTTAGTGGCAGCGCCCAAACCAAGCTCCTACAATGAGCAGTTCTTC | CASSLVAAPKPSSYNEQFF
TRBJ1-5 | . | TRBV6-6 | TRBD1 | TGTGCCAGCACCGGGACAGGGAATCAGCCCCAGCATTTT | CASTGTGNQPQHF
TRBJ1-1 | . | TRBV2 | . | TGTGCCAGCAGTGAAGTGTACAGGGACGACACTGAAGCTTTCTTT | CASSEVYRDDTEAFF
TRBJ2-1 | . | TRBV7-3 | TRBD2 | TGTGCCAGCAGCCCTACCAGCGGGACCGAGCAGTTCTTC | CASSPTSGTEQFF
TRBJ2-5 | few | TRBV5-3 | . | TGTGCCCGACCGCGGTGTTTGGGAGAGACCCAGTACTTC | CARPRCLGETQYF
TRBJ1-4 | . | TRBV27 | . | TGTGCCAGCTCCATAGGGGGGGTTGGAGAAAAACTGTTTTTT | CASSIGGVGEKLFF
TRBJ1-3 | . | TRBV6-1 | . | TGTGCCAGCAGTGAAATATGGGGCATGGGGCCTGGAAACACCATATATTTT | CASSEIWGMGPGNTIYF
TRBJ2-2 | . | TRBV9 | TRBD2 | TGTGCCAGCAGCGTAGTAGCGGGGGTCACCGGGGAGCTGTTTTTT | CASSVVAGVTGELFF
TRBJ2-7 | . | TRBV29-1 | . | TGCAGCGTCCCCGACCCGACTAGACCCTACGAGCAGTACTTC | CSVPDPTRPYEQYF
TRBJ1-2 | few | TRBV5-6 | TRBD1 | TGTGCCAGCAGCTTGGAGACAGGGCCAGACTATGGCTACACCTTC | CASSLETGPDYGYTF
TRBJ1-3 | . | TRBV19 | . | TGTGCCAGTCAGGTGGGGGGAAAAGCTGGAAACACCATATATTTT | CASQVGGKAGNTIYF
TRBJ2-2 | . | TRBV30 | . | TGTGCCTGGAGTCCCCTGCGGACCGGGGAGCTGTTTTTT | CAWSPLRTGELFF
TRBJ2-1 | . | TRBV5-1 | TRBD2 | TGCGCCAGCAGCCCCGGACTAGCGGGAAGCAATGAGCAGTTCTTC | CASSPGLAGSNEQFF
TRBJ2-7 | . | TRBV27 | TRBD2 | TGTGCCAGCAGGCCCGGACTAGCGGGAGTTGACGGATACGAGCAGTACTTC | CASRPGLAGVDGYEQYF
TRBJ2-3 | once | TRBV9 | . | TGTGCCAGCAGCTTCGAGCGGCACAGCACAGATACGCAGTATTTT | CASSFERHSTDTQYF
TRBJ2-2 | . | TRBV7-2 | TRBD2 | TGTGCCAGCAGCCTTAGAGGGACTAGCGTCGGGGAGCTGTTTTTT | CASSLRGTSVGELFF
TRBJ2-3 | . | TRBV18 | TRBD1 | TGTGCCAGCTCACCTCAGGGGGCCGAAACGGGTACGCAGTATTTT | CASSPQGAETGTQYF
TRBJ2-2 | . | TRBV9 | TRBD2 | TGTGCCAGCAGCGTAGGGACTAGCACCGGGGAGCTGTTTTTT | CASSVGTSTGELFF
TRBJ2-1 | . | TRBV4-1 | TRBD2 | TGCGCCAGTAAACTAGCGGGGAGTTACAATGAGCAGTTCTTC | CASKLAGSYNEQFF
TRBJ1-6 | . | TRBV4-1 | . | TGCGCCAGCAGCCAAGGACAGGATAATTCACCCCTCCACTTT | CASSQGQDNSPLHF
TRBJ1-6 | few | TRBV7-9 | . | TGTGCCAGCAGCTTAGGCCAGGGAGGAAGCTCCTATAATTCACCCCTCCACTTT | CASSLGQGGSSYNSPLHF
TRBJ1-1 | . | TRBV19 | TRBD1 | TGTGCCAGTAGTCCAGGGACAGGGGGCTTAGCTTTCTTT | CASSPGTGGLAFF
TRBJ2-2 | . | TRBV5-6 | . | TGTGCCAGCAGCTTACTCCCACTCGCCGGGGAGCTGTTTTTT | CASSLLPLAGELFF
TRBJ1-2 | . | TRBV5-1 | . | TGCGCCAGCAGCCCTAGTGGGGGGACTAACTATGGCTACACCTTC | CASSPSGGTNYGYTF
TRBJ2-3 | . | TRBV7-6 | TRBD2 | TGTGCCAGCAGCTTAGCCCCTTCCTGGCGGGGGGGCCGAGATACGCAGTATTTT | CASSLAPSWRGGRDTQYF
TRBJ1-1 | few | TRBV5-4 | TRBD1 | TGTGCCAGCAGCCTCAATAACAGGGGCACTGAAGCTTTCTTT | CASSLNNRGTEAFF
TRBJ1-1 | . | TRBV5-6 | . | TGTGCCAGCAGCGGGGCACAGGAATTGAACACTGAAGCTTTCTTT | CASSGAQELNTEAFF
TRBJ1-1 | . | TRBV6-5 | TRBD1 | TGTGCCAGCAGTTACTCAGGGACAGGGGGCACTGAAGCTTTCTTT | CASSYSGTGGTEAFF
TRBJ2-7 | . | TRBV25-1 | . | TGTGCCAGCAGTGAATCCGCAGGGGGGTACGAGCAGTACTTC | CASSESAGGYEQYF
TRBJ1-5 | . | TRBV10-3 | TRBD1 | TGTGCCATCAGTGAGTCGGTTGGGACAGGGCCGTATAGCAATCAGCCCCAGCATTTT | CAISESVGTGPYSNQPQHF
TRBJ1-1 | . | TRBV4-1 | . | TGCGCCAGCAGCCAAGGAAGGGGATGGGGCACTGAAGCTTTCTTT | CASSQGRGWGTEAFF
TRBJ1-1 | few | TRBV6-5 | TRBD1 | TGTGCCAGCAGGCTGACAGGGGGCGGCACTGAAGCTTTCTTT | CASRLTGGGTEAFF
TRBJ1-6 | . | TRBV4-3 | . | TGCGCCAGCAGCCAAGATTCGGGGGTTGATTCACCCCTCCACTTT | CASSQDSGVDSPLHF
TRBJ2-5 | . | TRBV7-2 | TRBD2 | TGTGCCAGCAGCTCCAGCCCGGGAGGGCCTTGGGAGACCCAGTACTTC | CASSSSPGGPWETQYF
TRBJ1-2 | . | TRBV5-1 | . | TGCGCCAGCAGCTTAGGGCAGGGATCGATTCTGTCGGATGGCTACACCTTC | CASSLGQGSILSDGYTF
TRBJ2-1 | . | TRBV11-3 | . | TGTGCCAGCAGCCATGGTTCGGGGGAGGATTCCTTCTTC | CASSHGSGEDSFF
TRBJ2-7 | few | TRBV5-4 | . | TGTGCCAGCAGTGGAGGGGGCAGGCCCTACGAGCAGTACTTC | CASSGGGRPYEQYF
TRBJ1-1 | . | TRBV27 | . | TGTGCCAGCAGTTTACGGGGAGAGAACACTGAAGCTTTCTTT | CASSLRGENTEAFF
TRBJ2-3 | . | TRBV7-2 | . | TGTGCCAGTAGGAGAGGGGGGGAGTGGGCAGATACGCAGTATTTT | CASRRGGEWADTQYF
TRBJ1-3 | . | TRBV5-1 | TRBD1 | TGCGCCAGCAGCTTGGCCCGACAGGGCAAAGCTGGAAACACCATATATTTT | CASSLARQGKAGNTIYF
TRBJ1-5 | . | TRBV30 | . | TGTGCCTGGAGTCCCCCAGGGTTTTATCAGCCCCAGCATTTT | CAWSPPGFYQPQHF
TRBJ2-7 | . | TRBV6-5 | TRBD2 | TGTGCCAGCAGTAGATCTAGCGGGAGTTACGAGCAGTACTTC | CASSRSSGSYEQYF
TRBJ2-1 | . | TRBV10-3 | TRBD2 | TGTGCCATCAGTGGGACTAGCGGCTCCTACAATGAGCAGTTCTTC | CAISGTSGSYNEQFF
TRBJ1-4 | . | TRBV5-1 | TRBD1 | TGCGCCAGCAGCTTGGGAGGGGGCGGAGAAAAACTGTTTTTT | CASSLGGGGEKLFF
TRBJ1-1 | . | TRBV2 | . | TGTGCCAGCACAGCGATCAACACTGAAGCTTTCTTT | CASTAINTEAFF
TRBJ1-3 | . | TRBV5-1 | . | TGCGCCAGCAGCTTGGAACCGAGCTCTGGAAACACCATATATTTT | CASSLEPSSGNTIYF
TRBJ1-2 | once | TRBV6-1 | TRBD1 | TGTGCCAGCAGCCAGCGGACAGGGCACTATGGCTACACCTTC | CASSQRTGHYGYTF
TRBJ2-7 | . | TRBV18 | . | TGTGCCAGCTCACCGCTCACCGGGGTTTACGAGCAGTACTTC | CASSPLTGVYEQYF